What follows is one T cell receptor (beta chain) and its context. What this receptor recognizes is not known. The record has no base qualities; no much larger clone is one base away. V drops 0 bases and J drops 2 bases, leaving 6 bases in between. CDR1 and CDR2 were assigned from the germline V gene as SGDLS and YYNGEE. Inclusive of the bounding cysteine and phenylalanine, the CDR3 is 14 residues long. The DNA shown is the 42-base CDR3, in frame from base 1. Genomic DNA was extracted from sorted cells with the Quick-DNA Microprep Kit. Amplification of TCRbeta DNA was done with the immunoSEQ hsTCRbeta kit, following the protocol from the manufacturer. An Illumina MiSeq instrument was used to sequence the TCRbeta libraries. In the authors' own workflow: Following removal of out-of-frame sequences, some 2 million distinct TCRbeta sequences were retained, with an average of around 70,000 per individual. Each individual was scored according to the count of roughly 170 previously reported CMV-associated TCRbeta sequences and the total productive distinct TCRbeta count. A beta-binomial model was reimplemented in Python, and scikit-learn random forests with default parameters were trained on US cohort data. On the Belgian cohort, classifier performance was reported as the median AUC, along with percentile confidence intervals, across 10,000 bootstrap iterations. As stored in TCRdb, this immuneACCESS dataset retains in-frame rearrangements with V and J assigned. A fraction of the clones does not appear; measured against another copy, unresolved V genes explain less than half of the discrepancy, and the remainder lacks a known reason. V and J calls and clone size are given by that table; D and trimming were obtained from the DNA. The sample table records around 76,000 clones; 78% of these occur just once. Clones ranked in the top ten supply roughly 2.6% of the sample.

Single viable CD3+CD4+CD8-CD45RO+ cells were sorted as memory CD4+ T cells on a FACSAria II. CMV serostatus was assessed using a Roche Elecsys assay, by which serum IgG against CMV pp150, pp28, p38 and p52 was detected. Once the samples were thawed, total CD4+ T cells were enriched through positive selection using CD4 magnetic microbeads. The samples came from a different study that was designed specifically to examine the CD4+ T cell memory repertoire. Peripheral blood mononuclear cells were isolated and cryopreserved according to standard operating procedures, and serum was kept at -80 degrees C. CD3-PerCP (BW264/56), CD4-APC (RPA-T4), CD45RO-PE (UCHT1) and CD8-Pacific Orange (3B5) antibodies were used for staining, and non-viable cells were excluded with Sytox blue. The data were taken from a study of memory CD4+ T cells and cytomegalovirus serostatus (dated by TCRdb to between 2019 and 2020). With regard to the full study: The 33 healthy Belgian adults in the cohort included 9 who were CMV seropositive and 24 who were CMV seronegative. To replicate a published TCR-based CMV serostatus classifier, the study sequenced CD4+ memory TCRbeta repertoires from a Belgian cohort whose cytomegalovirus serostatus was known.

General conclusions and limits of the study: CMV serostatus prediction reached a median bootstrapped AUC of 0.95 with the original framework and 0.91 with a US-trained random forest. The original-framework classifier achieved a median bootstrapped AUC of around 0.95 with a 95% CI of 0.76-1.00 on the Belgian cohort. Unlike the original study, which covered naive and memory CD4+ and CD8+ populations, the Belgian study sequenced only CD4+CD45RO+ memory cells. Among the 150 or so previously reported CMV-associated TCRbeta sequences, 65 to 85 showed up in the CD4+ memory repertoires, with each one found in between one and five individuals. The results were read as suggesting that the CMV-associated TCR signature is, for the most part, present in the CD4+ memory repertoire.

The chain is assembled from TRBV9 and TRBJ2-4; perhaps TRBD2 is the D gene, with 5 bases matching. The receptor's source is an adult in good health and CMV-seropositive. The sequencing sample was made of memory CD4+ T cells from blood. CDR3 region: CASSVGGSKNIQYF. The nucleotide sequence reads TGTGCCAGCAGCGTAGGCGGGTCCAAAAACATTCAGTACTTC.